The rows below give T cell receptor beta chains drawn from one sample of a study of spatial heterogeneity in lung cancer. TCRdb used MiXCR to reprocess the 5' RACE reads, holding one entry per CDR3 protein. Of thousands of distinct CDR3 sequences listed, roughly 9.2% are singletons. The specimen was normal lung tissue next to the tumor, collected at surgery. These receptors were taken from a male donor with early-stage non-small cell lung cancer. Both conserved end residues are part of each CDR3. The order of the fields is J gene, D gene, V gene, clone size, CDR3 protein, CDR3 DNA. A D gene is named only where the DNA matches it firmly. Size is stated for part of the rows, as once, few or many counts, or as a class when the clone is expanded.

TRBJ2-7,.,TRBV5-4,medium-sized,CASSSEFYEQYF,TGTGCCAGCAGCTCAGAATTCTACGAGCAGTACTTC
TRBJ2-3,.,TRBV25-1,medium-sized,CASSNSHSTDTQYF,TGTGCCAGCAGTAACTCGCATAGCACAGATACGCAGTATTTT
TRBJ2-1,.,TRBV12-3/TRBV12-4,few,CASSSFPSSYNEQFF,TGTGCCAGCAGTTCTTTCCCCAGCTCCTACAATGAGCAGTTCTTC
TRBJ2-1,TRBD2,TRBV20-1,many,CSASSGGHNEQFF,TGCAGTGCGAGTAGCGGGGGACACAATGAGCAGTTCTTC
TRBJ2-1,TRBD2,TRBV6-2/TRBV6-3,.,CASSYSEREGRLEFF,TGTGCCAGCAGTTACTCGGAGCGGGAGGGCCGATTAGAGTTCTTC
TRBJ1-4,TRBD1,TRBV12-3/TRBV12-4,many,CASRSGTGGANEKLFF,TGTGCCAGCAGGTCCGGGACAGGGGGAGCGAATGAAAAACTGTTTTTT
TRBJ2-5,TRBD2,TRBV20-1,few,CSARQGLAGGHLIYQETQYF,TGCAGTGCTAGACAGGGACTAGCGGGGGGTCACCTAATATACCAAGAGACCCAGTACTTC
TRBJ2-2,TRBD1,TRBV5-1,few,CASSYDRGLAGELFF,TGCGCCAGCAGCTACGACAGGGGGCTAGCCGGGGAGCTGTTTTTT
TRBJ2-1,TRBD2,TRBV30,.,CAWTSGRSNNEQFF,TGTGCCTGGACTAGCGGGAGGTCTAACAATGAGCAGTTCTTC
TRBJ1-5,.,TRBV5-8,medium-sized,CASSPDGYQPQHF,TGTGCCAGCAGCCCCGACGGGTATCAGCCCCAGCATTTT
TRBJ2-3,.,TRBV10-3,few,CAISDQAHTDTQYF,TGTGCCATCAGTGATCAGGCTCACACAGATACGCAGTATTTT
TRBJ2-4,TRBD1,TRBV3-1,few,CASSQGQGSKNIQYF,TGTGCCAGCAGCCAAGGACAGGGAAGCAAAAACATTCAGTACTTC
TRBJ2-7,.,TRBV6-2/TRBV6-3,medium-sized,CASSYVYEQYF,TGTGCCAGCAGTTACGTCTACGAGCAGTACTTC
TRBJ1-3,.,TRBV27,.,CASSSAGLANTIYF,TGTGCCAGCAGTTCCGCCGGGCTGGCAAACACCATATATTTT
TRBJ2-1,TRBD2,TRBV6-2/TRBV6-3,few,CASSGGAGVYNEQFF,TGTGCCAGCAGTGGCGGAGCGGGAGTGTATAATGAGCAGTTCTTC
TRBJ1-2,TRBD1,TRBV28,few,CASSLGTGYGYTF,TGTGCCAGCAGTTTAGGGACAGGCTATGGCTACACCTTC
TRBJ1-5,.,TRBV5-1,many,CASSENSGQPQHF,TGCGCCAGCAGCGAAAACTCTGGGCAGCCCCAGCATTTT
TRBJ1-5,.,TRBV20-1,medium-sized,CSAIPRHQPQHF,TGCAGTGCCATCCCCCGACATCAGCCCCAGCATTTT
TRBJ2-1,TRBD2,TRBV28,few,CASSPTGTSDDNEQFF,TGTGCCAGCAGTCCGACCGGGACTAGCGATGACAATGAGCAGTTCTTC
TRBJ1-1,TRBD1,TRBV6-5,medium-sized,CASKLNYRGTEAFF,TGTGCCAGCAAGCTAAACTACAGGGGGACTGAAGCTTTCTTT
TRBJ2-1,.,TRBV6-5,large,CASSPIQGNLRQFF,TGTGCCAGCAGCCCAATCCAGGGGAATCTTAGGCAGTTCTTC
TRBJ2-6,TRBD2,TRBV7-2,.,CASSLRLAKVVGANVLTF,TGTGCCAGCAGCCTAAGACTAGCGAAGGTGGTTGGGGCCAACGTCCTGACTTTC
TRBJ2-5,.,TRBV3-1,few,CASSQAPIHTQYF,TGTGCCAGCAGCCAAGCGCCAATCCACACCCAGTACTTC
TRBJ2-4,.,TRBV20-1,once,CSALPRVGQLAKNIQYF,TGCAGTGCTCTCCCCCGGGTCGGACAGCTAGCCAAAAACATTCAGTACTTC